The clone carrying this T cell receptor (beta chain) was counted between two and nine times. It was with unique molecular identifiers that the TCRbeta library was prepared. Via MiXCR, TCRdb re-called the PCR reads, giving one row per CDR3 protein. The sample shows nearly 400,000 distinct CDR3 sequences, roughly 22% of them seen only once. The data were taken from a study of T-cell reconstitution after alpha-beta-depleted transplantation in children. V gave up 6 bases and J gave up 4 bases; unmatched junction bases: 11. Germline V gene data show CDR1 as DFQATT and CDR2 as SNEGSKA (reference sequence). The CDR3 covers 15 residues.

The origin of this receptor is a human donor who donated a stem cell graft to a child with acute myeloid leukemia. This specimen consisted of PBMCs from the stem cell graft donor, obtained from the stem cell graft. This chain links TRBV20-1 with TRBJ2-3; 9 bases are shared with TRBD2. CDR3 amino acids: CSAPTSGYAADTQYF. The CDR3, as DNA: TGCAGTGCCCCTACTAGCGGGTATGCGGCAGATACGCAGTATTTT.